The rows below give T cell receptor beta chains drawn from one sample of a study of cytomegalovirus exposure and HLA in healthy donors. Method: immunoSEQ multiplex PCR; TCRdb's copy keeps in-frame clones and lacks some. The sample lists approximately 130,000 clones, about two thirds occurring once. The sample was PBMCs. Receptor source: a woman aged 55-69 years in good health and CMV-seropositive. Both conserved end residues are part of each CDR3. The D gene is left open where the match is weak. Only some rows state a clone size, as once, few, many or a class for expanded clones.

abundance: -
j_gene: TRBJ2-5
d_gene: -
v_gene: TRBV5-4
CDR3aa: CASIPGDARGQETQYF
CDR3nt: TGTGCCAGCATCCCCGGGGACGCCCGGGGGCAAGAGACCCAGTACTTC

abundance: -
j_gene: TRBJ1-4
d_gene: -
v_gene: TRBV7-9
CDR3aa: CASSLEGGAVNEKLFF
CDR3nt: TGTGCCAGCAGCTTAGAGGGGGGGGCGGTCAATGAAAAACTGTTTTTT

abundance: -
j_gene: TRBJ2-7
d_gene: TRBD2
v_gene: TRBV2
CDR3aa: CASSEIGPPGGDYEQYF
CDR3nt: TGTGCCAGCAGTGAAATTGGTCCCCCGGGGGGAGATTACGAGCAGTACTTC

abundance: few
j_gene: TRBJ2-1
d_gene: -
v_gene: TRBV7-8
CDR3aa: CASSLARGRAYNEQFF
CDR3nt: TGTGCCAGCAGCTTAGCGCGGGGGCGCGCCTACAATGAGCAGTTCTTC

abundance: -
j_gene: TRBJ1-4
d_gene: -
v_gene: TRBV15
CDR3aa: CATSRDLSGHYNEKLFF
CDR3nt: TGTGCCACCAGCAGAGACCTGTCGGGACACTATAATGAAAAACTGTTTTTT

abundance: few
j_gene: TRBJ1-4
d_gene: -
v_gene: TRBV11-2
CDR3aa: CASSSVATNEKLFF
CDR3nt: TGTGCCAGCAGCTCAGTGGCAACTAATGAAAAACTGTTTTTT

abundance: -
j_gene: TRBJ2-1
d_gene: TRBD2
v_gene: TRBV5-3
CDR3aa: CARKNGSSGGAPREQFF
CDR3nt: TGTGCCAGAAAGAATGGCAGTAGCGGGGGGGCCCCTCGTGAGCAGTTCTTC

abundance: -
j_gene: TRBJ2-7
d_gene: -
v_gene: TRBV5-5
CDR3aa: CASKTIQGEAYEQYF
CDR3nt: TGTGCCAGCAAAACGATACAGGGCGAAGCCTACGAGCAGTACTTC

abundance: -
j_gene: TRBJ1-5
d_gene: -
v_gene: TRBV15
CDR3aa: CATSRSGGQPQHF
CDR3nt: TGTGCCACCAGCAGATCAGGAGGGCAGCCCCAGCATTTT

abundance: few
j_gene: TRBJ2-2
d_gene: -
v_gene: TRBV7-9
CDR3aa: CASSSGQGGSTGELFF
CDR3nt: TGTGCCAGCAGCTCTGGACAGGGCGGGAGCACCGGGGAGCTGTTTTTT

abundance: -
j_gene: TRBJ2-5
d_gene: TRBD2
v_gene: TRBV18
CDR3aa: CASSPQRGGEETQYF
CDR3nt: TGTGCCAGCTCACCTCAGCGGGGGGGCGAAGAGACCCAGTACTTC

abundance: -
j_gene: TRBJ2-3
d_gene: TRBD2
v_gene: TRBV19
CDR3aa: CASSIGNYLAGGGTDTQYF
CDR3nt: TGTGCCAGTAGTATAGGAAATTACCTAGCGGGGGGTGGCACAGATACGCAGTATTTT

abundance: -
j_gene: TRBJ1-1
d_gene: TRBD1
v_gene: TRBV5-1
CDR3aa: CASSLRTGGGTEAFF
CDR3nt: TGCGCCAGCAGCCTAAGGACAGGCGGCGGGACTGAAGCTTTCTTT

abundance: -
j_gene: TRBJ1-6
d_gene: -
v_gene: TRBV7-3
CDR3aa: CASSFGREYNSPLHF
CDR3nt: TGTGCCAGCAGCTTCGGTAGAGAATATAATTCACCCCTCCACTTT

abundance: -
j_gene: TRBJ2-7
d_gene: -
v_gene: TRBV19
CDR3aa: CASSIADSTYEQYF
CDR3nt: TGTGCCAGTAGTATAGCGGACAGTACCTACGAGCAGTACTTC

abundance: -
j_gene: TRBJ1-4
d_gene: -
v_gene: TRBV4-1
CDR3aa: CASSPRDIEMGKLFF
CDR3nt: TGCGCCAGCAGCCCCCGGGACATAGAGATGGGAAAACTGTTTTTT

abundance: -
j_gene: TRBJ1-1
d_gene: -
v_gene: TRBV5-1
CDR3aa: CASSTGQRNTEAFF
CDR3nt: TGCGCCAGCAGCACCGGACAGAGGAACACTGAAGCTTTCTTT

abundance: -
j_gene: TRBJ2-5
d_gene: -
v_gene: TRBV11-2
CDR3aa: CASSFGRLEGGETQYF
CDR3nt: TGTGCCAGCAGCTTTGGCCGACTAGAGGGGGGGGAGACCCAGTACTTC

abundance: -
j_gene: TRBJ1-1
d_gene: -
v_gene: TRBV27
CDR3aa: CASSPTPTGNTEAFF
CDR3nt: TGTGCCAGCAGTCCCACCCCCACAGGGAACACTGAAGCTTTCTTT

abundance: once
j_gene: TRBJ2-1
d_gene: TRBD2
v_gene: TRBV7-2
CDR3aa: CASSLDFAGGWFEQFF
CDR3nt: TGTGCCAGCAGCTTAGACTTTGCGGGGGGATGGTTTGAGCAGTTCTTC

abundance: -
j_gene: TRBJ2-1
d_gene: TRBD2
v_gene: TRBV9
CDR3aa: CASSVGGGAYNEQFF
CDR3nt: TGTGCCAGCAGCGTAGGCGGGGGGGCTTACAATGAGCAGTTCTTC

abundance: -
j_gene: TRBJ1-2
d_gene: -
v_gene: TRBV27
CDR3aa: CASSPRGGGYGYTF
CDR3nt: TGTGCCAGCAGCCCCCGGGGGGGAGGCTATGGCTACACCTTC

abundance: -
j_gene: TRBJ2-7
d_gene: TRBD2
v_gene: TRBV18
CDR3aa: CASSPPLAGGSYEQYF
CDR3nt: TGTGCCAGCTCACCACCTCTAGCGGGGGGATCCTACGAGCAGTACTTC

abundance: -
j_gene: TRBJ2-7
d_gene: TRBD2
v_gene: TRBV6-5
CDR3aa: CASRRTSGAPYEQYF
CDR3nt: TGTGCCAGCAGGCGGACTAGCGGGGCCCCCTACGAGCAGTACTTC

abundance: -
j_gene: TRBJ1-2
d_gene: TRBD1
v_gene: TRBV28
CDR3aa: CALLGGAPYGYTF
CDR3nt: TGTGCCCTATTAGGGGGCGCTCCCTATGGCTACACCTTC

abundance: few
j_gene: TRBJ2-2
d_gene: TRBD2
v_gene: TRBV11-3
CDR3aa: CASSLRGVEGTGELFF
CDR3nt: TGTGCCAGCAGCTTACGGGGGGTTGAGGGAACCGGGGAGCTGTTTTTT